This T cell receptor beta chain was found in a study of metastatic and nonmetastatic thyroid tumors. Study-wide background: Where malignant and benign thyroid patients were concerned, repertoires were compared across blood and tumor or nodule tissue.

Germline V gene sequence: CDR1 SSHAT, CDR2 FNYEAQ (reference sequence). This CDR3 contains 13 residues. Study-wide results and limits: Significantly higher TCR beta diversity was reportedly seen in malignant thyroid tumors than benign nodules, in blood and tumor.

All patients were treatment-naive before thyroid surgery. This clone was observed at least ten times. Its antigen is as yet unknown. A junction boundary mismatches the germline segment, possibly from a read error. Original handling: Using the CDR3 differences seen across clinicopathological groups, the authors built a distant-metastasis classifier for papillary thyroid cancer, which was meant to discriminate distant-metastatic patients. TCRdb re-called the PCR reads through MiXCR. These V and J calls derive from TCRdb rather than the authors' analysis. The sample includes approximately 44,000 clones, 25% to 30% of them seen just once.

This chain connects TRBV7-7 to TRBJ1-6; D remains unclear. Sequenced input: blood. The origin of this receptor is a male donor with papillary thyroid cancer or a benign thyroid nodule (not recorded which). Some clones in this sample may be carry-over from other donors' samples. CDR3 coding DNA: TGTGCTAGCAGCTTAACCAGCGATTCACCCCTCCACTTT. Its translation is CASSLTSDSPLHF.